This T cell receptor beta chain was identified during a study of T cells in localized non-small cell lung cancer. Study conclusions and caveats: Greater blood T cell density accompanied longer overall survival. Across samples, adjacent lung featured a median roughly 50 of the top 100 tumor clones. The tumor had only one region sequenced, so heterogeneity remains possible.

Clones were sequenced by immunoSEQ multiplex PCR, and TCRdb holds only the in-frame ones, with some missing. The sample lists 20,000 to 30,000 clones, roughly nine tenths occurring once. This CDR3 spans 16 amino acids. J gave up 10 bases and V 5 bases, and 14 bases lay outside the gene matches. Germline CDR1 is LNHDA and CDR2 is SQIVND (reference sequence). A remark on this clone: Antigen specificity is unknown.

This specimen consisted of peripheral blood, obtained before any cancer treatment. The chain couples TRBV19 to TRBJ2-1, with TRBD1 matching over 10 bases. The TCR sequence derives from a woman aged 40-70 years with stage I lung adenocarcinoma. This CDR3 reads CASSLLPGQGSKEQFF. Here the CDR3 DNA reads TGTGCCAGTAGTTTATTACCGGGACAGGGGTCTAAGGAGCAGTTCTTC.